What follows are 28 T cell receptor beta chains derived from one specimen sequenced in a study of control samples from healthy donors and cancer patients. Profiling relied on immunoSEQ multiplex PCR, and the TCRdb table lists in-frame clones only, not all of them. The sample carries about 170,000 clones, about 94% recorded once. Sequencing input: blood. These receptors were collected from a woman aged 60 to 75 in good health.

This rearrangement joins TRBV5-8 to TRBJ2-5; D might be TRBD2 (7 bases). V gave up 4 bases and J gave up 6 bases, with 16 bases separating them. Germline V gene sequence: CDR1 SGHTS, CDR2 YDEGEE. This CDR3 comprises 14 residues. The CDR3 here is CASSPRGGAKTQYF. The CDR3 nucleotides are TGTGCCAGCAGCCCGAGGGGGGGCGCGAAGACCCAGTACTTC.

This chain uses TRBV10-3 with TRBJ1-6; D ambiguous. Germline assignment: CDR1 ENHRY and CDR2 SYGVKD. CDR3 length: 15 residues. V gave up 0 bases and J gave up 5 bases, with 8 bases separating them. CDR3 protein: CAISESPENNSPLHF. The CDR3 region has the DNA TGTGCCATCAGTGAGTCGCCCGAGAATAATTCACCCCTCCACTTT.

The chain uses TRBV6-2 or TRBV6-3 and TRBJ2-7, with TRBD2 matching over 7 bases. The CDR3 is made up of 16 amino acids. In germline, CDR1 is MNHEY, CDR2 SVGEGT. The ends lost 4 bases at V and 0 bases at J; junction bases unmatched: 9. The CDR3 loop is CASSSPDQRGSYEQYF. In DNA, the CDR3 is TGTGCCAGCAGTTCTCCAGACCAGCGGGGCTCCTACGAGCAGTACTTC.

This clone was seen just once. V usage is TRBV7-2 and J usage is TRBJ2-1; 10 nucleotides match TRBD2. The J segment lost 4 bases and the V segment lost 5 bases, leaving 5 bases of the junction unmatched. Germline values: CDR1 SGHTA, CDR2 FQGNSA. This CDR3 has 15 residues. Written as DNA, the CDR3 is TGTGCCAGCAGCAACCTAGCGGGGGAGTACAATGAGCAGTTCTTC. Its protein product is CASSNLAGEYNEQFF.

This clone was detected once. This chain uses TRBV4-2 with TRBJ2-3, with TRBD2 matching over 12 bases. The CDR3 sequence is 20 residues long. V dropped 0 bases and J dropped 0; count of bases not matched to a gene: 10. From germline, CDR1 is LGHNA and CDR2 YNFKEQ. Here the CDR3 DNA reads TGTGCCAGCAGCCAAGAACTAGCGGGGGGCCGATCCTATAGCACAGATACGCAGTATTTT. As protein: CASSQELAGGRSYSTDTQYF.

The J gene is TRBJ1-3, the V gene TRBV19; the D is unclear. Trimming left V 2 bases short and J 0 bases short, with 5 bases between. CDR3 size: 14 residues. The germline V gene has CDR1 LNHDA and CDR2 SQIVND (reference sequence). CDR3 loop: CASSISASGNTIYF. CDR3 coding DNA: TGTGCCAGTAGTATATCAGCCTCTGGAAACACCATATATTTT. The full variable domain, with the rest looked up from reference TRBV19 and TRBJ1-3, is DGGITQSPKYLFRKEGQNVTLSCEQNLNHDAMYWYRQDPGQGLRLIYYSQIVNDFQKGDIAEGYSVSREKKESFPLTVTSAQKNPTAFYLCASSISASGNTIYFGEGSWLTVV.

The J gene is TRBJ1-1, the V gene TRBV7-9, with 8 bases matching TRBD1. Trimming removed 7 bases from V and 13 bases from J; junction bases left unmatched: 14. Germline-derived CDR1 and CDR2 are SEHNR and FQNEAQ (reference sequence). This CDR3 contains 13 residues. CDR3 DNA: TGTGCCAGCACGATGGGGCAGGGGGCGATCGGTTTCTTT. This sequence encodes CASTMGQGAIGFF.

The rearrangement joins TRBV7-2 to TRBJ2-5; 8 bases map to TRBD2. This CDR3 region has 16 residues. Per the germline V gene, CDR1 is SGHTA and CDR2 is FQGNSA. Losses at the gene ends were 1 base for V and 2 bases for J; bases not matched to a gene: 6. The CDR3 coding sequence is TGTGCCAGCAGCTTAGATGGCGGGGGGAAACAAGAGACCCAGTACTTC. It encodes CASSLDGGGKQETQYF.

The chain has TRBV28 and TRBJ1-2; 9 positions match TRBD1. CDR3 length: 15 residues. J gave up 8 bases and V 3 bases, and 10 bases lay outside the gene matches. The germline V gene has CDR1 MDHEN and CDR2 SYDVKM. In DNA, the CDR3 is TGTGCCAGCAGTTTCCCCGGGACAGGGAGTAAAGGCTACACCTTC. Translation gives CASSFPGTGSKGYTF.

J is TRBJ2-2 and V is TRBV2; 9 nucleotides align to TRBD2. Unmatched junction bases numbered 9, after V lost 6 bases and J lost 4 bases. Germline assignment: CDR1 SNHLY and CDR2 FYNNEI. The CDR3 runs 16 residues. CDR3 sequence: CASSRTSGFTTGELFF. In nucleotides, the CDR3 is TGTGCCAGCAGCAGAACTAGCGGGTTTACCACCGGGGAGCTGTTTTTT. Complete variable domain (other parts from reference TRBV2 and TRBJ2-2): EPEVTQTPSHQVTQMGQEVILRCVPISNHLYFYWYRQILGQKVEFLVSFYNNEISEKSEIFDDQFSVERPDGSNFTLKIRSTKLEDSAMYFCASSRTSGFTTGELFFGEGSRLTVL.

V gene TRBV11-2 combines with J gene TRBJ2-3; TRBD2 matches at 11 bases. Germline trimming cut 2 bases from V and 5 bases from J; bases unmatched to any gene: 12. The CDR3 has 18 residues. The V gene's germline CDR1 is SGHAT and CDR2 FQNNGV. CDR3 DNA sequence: TGTGCCAGCAGCTTAAAAATCGATTGGCTAGCGGGAGGAGATACGCAGTATTTT. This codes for CASSLKIDWLAGGDTQYF.

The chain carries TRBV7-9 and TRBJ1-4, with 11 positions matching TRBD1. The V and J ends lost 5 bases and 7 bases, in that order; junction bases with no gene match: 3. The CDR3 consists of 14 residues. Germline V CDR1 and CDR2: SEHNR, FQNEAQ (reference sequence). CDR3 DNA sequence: TGTGCCAGCAGCGCGGGACAGGGGGGTGAAAAACTGTTTTTT. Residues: CASSAGQGGEKLFF.

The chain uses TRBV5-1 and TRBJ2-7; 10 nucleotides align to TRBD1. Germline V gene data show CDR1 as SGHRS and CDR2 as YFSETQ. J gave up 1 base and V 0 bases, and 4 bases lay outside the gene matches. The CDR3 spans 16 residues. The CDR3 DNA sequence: TGCGCCAGCAGCTTGGGGGACAGGGGACCGTCCTACGAGCAGTACTTC. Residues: CASSLGDRGPSYEQYF.

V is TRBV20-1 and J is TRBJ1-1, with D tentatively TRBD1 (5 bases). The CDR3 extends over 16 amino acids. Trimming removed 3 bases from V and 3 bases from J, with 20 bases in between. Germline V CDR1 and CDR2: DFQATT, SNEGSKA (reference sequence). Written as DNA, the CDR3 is TGCAGTGCTAGTAGGGACGGTGCCATTTGGGACACTGAAGCTTTCTTT. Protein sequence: CSASRDGAIWDTEAFF.

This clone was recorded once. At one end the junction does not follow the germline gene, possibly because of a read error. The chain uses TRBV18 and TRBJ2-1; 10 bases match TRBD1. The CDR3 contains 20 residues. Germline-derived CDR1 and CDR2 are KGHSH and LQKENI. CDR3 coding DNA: TGTTCCAGCTCAGAATCGCGGGGACAGGGGACAAGTAGCTCCTACAATGAGCAGTTCTTC. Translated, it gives CSSSESRGQGTSSSYNEQFF.

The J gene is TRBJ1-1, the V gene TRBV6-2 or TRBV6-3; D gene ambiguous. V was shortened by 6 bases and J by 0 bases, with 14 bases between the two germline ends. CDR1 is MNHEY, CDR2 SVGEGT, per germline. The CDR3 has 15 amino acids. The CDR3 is CASSIRKGMNTEAFF. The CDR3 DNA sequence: TGTGCCAGCAGCATAAGAAAGGGAATGAACACTGAAGCTTTCTTT.

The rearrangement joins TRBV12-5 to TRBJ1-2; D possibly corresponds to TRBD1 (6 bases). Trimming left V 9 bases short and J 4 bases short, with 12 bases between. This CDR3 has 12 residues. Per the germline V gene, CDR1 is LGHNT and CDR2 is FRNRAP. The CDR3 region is CASKTGIYGYTF. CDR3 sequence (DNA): TGTGCTAGCAAGACAGGAATCTATGGCTACACCTTC.

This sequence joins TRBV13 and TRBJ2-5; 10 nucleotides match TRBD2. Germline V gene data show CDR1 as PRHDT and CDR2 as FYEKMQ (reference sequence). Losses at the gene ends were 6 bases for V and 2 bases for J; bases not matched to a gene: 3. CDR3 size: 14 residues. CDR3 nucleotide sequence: TGTGCCAGCAGTTCTAGCGGGGGACAAGAGACCCAGTACTTC. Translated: CASSSSGGQETQYF.

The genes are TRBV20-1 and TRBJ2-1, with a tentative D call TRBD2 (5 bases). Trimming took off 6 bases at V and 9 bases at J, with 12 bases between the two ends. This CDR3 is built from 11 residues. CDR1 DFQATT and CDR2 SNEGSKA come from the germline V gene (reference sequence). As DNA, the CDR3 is TGCAGTGCAGATAGAAGCGGTGAGCAGTTCTTC. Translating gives CSADRSGEQFF.

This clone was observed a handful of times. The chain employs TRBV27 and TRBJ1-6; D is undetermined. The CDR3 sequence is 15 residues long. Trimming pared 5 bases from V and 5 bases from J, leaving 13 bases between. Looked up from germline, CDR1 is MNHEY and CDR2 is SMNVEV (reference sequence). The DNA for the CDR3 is TGTGCCAGCAGTATTACACCGCGCCATAATTCACCCCTCCACTTT. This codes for CASSITPRHNSPLHF.

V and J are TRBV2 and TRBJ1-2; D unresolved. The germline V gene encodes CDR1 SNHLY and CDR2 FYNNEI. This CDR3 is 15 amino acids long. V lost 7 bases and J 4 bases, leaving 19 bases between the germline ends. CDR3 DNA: TGTGCCAGCACACCGTCCACGCGGGCGACCTATGGCTACACCTTC. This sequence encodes CASTPSTRATYGYTF.

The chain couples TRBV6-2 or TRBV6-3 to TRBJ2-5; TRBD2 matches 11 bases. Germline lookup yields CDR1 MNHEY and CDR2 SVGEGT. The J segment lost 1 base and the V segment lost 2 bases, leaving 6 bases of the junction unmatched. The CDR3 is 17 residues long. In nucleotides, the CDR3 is TGTGCCAGCAGTTACAACTGGCTAGCGGGGGGCCAAGAGACCCAGTACTTC. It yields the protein CASSYNWLAGGQETQYF.

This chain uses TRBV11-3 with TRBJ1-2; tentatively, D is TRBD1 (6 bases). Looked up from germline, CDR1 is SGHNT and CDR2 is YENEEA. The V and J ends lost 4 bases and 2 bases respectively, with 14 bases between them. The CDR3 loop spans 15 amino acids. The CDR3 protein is CASSSRQAWNYGYTF. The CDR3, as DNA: TGTGCCAGCAGCTCCCGACAGGCGTGGAACTATGGCTACACCTTC.

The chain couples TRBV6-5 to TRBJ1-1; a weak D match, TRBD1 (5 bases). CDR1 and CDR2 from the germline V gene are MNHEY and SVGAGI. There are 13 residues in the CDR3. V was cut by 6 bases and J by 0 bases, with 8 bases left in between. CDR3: CASRTDMNTEAFF. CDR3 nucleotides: TGTGCCAGCAGGACGGACATGAACACTGAAGCTTTCTTT.

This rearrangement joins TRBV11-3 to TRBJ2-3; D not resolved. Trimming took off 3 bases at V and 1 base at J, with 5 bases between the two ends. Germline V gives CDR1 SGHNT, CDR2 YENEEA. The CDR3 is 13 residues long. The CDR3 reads CASSFHGTDTQYF. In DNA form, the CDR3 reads TGTGCCAGCAGCTTCCATGGCACAGATACGCAGTATTTT.

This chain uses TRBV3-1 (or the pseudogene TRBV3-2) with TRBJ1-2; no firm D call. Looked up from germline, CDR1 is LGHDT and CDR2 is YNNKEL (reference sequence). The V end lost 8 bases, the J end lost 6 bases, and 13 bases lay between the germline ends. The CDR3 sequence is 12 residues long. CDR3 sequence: CASGGYGDGYTF. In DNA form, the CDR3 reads TGTGCCAGCGGAGGGTATGGGGATGGCTACACCTTC.

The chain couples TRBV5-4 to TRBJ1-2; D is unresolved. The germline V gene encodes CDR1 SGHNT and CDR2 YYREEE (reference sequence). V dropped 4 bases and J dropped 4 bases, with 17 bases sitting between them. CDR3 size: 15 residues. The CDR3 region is CASSPELGRPYGYTF. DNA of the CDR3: TGTGCCAGCAGCCCGGAGTTAGGACGCCCCTATGGCTACACCTTC.

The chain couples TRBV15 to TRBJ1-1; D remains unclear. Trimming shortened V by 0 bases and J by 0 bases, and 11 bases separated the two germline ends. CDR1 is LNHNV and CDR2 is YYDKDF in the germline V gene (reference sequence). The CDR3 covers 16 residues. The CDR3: CATSRDQGIMNTEAFF. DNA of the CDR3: TGTGCCACCAGCAGAGATCAAGGGATCATGAACACTGAAGCTTTCTTT.